Below, 2 T cell receptor beta chains from the same sample are listed, as sequenced in a study of shared T cell receptors in the human thymus. Assay: immunoSEQ multiplex PCR; the TCRdb copy retains only in-frame clones and omits some. The repertoire holds 500,000 to 850,000 clones, with over 75% as singletons. These sequences were also reported in another study, on human thymus T cells.

The sample was thymocytes. These receptors were obtained from a boy less than two years old with a congenital heart defect.

In this sample, this clone turned up a few times. This chain connects TRBV6-5 to TRBJ1-3; D gene uncertain. Trimming removed 4 bases from V and 0 bases from J, with 7 bases in between. The CDR3 runs to 14 residues. Germline CDR1 MNHEY, CDR2 SVGAGI. The CDR3 is CASSSRYSGNTIYF. CDR3 coding DNA: TGTGCCAGCAGTTCGCGATACTCTGGAAACACCATATATTTT.

This chain joins TRBV28 and TRBJ2-7, with a tentative D call TRBD2 (6 bases). This CDR3 region has 13 residues. Germline CDR1 MDHEN, CDR2 SYDVKM. V was clipped by 5 bases and J by 3 bases, with 11 bases between them. In DNA form, the CDR3 reads TGTGCCAGCAGTCAGCCCGGGGGCTACGAGCAGTACTTC. It is translated as CASSQPGGYEQYF.